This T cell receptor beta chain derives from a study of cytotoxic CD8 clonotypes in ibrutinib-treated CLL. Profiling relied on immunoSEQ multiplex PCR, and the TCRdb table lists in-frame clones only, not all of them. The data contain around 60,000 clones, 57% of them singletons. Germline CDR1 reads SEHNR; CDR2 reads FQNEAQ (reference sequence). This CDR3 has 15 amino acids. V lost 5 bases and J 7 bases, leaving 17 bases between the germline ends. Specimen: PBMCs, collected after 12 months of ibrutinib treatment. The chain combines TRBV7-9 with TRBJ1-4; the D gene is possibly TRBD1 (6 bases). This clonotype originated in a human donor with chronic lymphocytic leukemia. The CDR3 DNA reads TGTGCCAGCAGCCTATCGGGGGCGCAAGGTGAAAAACTGTTTTTT. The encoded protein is CASSLSGAQGEKLFF.